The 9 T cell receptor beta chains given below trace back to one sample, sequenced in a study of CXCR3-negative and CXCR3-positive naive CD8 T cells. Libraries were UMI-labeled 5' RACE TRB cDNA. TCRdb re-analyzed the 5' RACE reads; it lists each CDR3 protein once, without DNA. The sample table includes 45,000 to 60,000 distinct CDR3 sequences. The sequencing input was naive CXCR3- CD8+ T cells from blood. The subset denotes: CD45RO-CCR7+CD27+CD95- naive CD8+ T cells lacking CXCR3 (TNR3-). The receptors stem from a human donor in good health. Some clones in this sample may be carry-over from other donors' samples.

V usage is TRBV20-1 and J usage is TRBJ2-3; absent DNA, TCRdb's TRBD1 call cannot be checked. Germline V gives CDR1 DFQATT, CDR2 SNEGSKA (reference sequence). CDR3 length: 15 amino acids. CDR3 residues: CSARGSQGVTDTQYF.

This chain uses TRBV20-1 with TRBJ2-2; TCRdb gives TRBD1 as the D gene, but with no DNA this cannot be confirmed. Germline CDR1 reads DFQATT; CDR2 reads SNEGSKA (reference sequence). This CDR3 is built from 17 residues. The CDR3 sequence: CSARPDGTGWGVGELFF.

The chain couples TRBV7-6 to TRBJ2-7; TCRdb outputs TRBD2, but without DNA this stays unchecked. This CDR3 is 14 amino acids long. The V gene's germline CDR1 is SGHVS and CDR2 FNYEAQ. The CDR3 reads CASSKAGGGYEQYF.

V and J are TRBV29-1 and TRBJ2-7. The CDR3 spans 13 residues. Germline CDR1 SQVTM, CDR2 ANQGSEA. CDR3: CSALDRGSYEQYF.

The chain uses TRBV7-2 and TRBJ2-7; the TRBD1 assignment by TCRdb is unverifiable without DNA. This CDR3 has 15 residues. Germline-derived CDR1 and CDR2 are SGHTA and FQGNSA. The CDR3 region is CASSSREGNSYEQYF.

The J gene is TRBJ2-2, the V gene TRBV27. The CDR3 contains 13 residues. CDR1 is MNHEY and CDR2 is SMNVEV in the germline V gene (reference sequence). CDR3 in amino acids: CASSLSNTGELFF.

CDR3 amino acids: CASSPRDRGLAKNIQYF. The genes are TRBV7-9 and TRBJ2-4; TCRdb's D gene call, TRBD1, goes unchecked for lack of DNA. The CDR3 runs to 17 residues. Germline V lookup: CDR1 SEHNR, CDR2 FQNEAQ (reference sequence).

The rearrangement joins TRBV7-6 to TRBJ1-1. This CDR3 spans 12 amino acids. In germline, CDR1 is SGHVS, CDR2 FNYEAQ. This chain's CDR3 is CASSSRNTEAFF.

The CDR3 protein is CASAAGPEHTQYF. The chain couples TRBV6-2 or TRBV6-3 to TRBJ2-3; the D call of TRBD2 rests on TCRdb alone, since no DNA is present to check it. CDR1 and CDR2 from the germline V gene are MNHEY and SVGEGT. The CDR3 has 13 amino acids.